Listed here is a single TCR beta chain. This clone was found many times. Its antigen remains unidentified. No much larger clone exists at a distance of one base, and base qualities are not known. The data derive from a study of blood T cell repertoires in COVID-19 (dated by TCRdb to the early 2020s). Notes on the research overall: Samples covering the acute and convalescent phases of COVID-19 were provided by collaborators in the United States, Italy and Spain. The prospective study material was composed of cDNA or gDNA derived from T cells, B-cell-depleted T cells, or PBMCs. The dataset comprised deeply sampled blood TCRbeta repertoires from subjects exposed to, actively infected with, or recovered from COVID-19. The repertoires were released in a freely available public database intended as a resource for research on the immune response to SARS-CoV-2. The samples were drawn from two sources: the first 160 participants of the ongoing ImmuneRACE study, and 1,254 subjects contributed by 6 global collaborators. Sample metadata almost always included a de-identified subject ID, COVID-19 status, age in years and sex. Where available, HLA class I and class II types were taken from metadata supplied by the sample provider and were not determined by assay-based typing.

From the cysteine through the phenylalanine, the CDR3 covers 16 amino acids. The retained sequence is limited to the CDR3, 48 bases, with the frame set at the first base. The research as a whole found: The amount of clinical and demographic metadata varied by source and participant and was provided uncurated.

Each collaborating institution followed its own protocols to collect whole blood in K2EDTA tubes. For TCRbeta analysis, collaborators shipped samples in one of three forms: frozen whole blood, isolated PBMCs, or DNA extracted from either of those sample types. TCRbeta CDR3 regions were amplified from genomic DNA using the immunoSEQ Assay, a bias-controlled multiplex PCR. In the original analysis: Nucleated cell counts per sample were estimated from amplification of reference gene primers within the assay. To quantify the absolute abundance of each unique TCRbeta CDR3 rearrangement, sequence reads were collapsed and filtered. For each sample, productive Simpson clonality was calculated as the square root of Simpson's diversity index over productive rearrangements. In its TCRdb copy, this immuneACCESS table keeps in-frame sequences only and misses some clones. Where compared with another copy, unresolved V genes explain less than half of these, and the others have no known cause. V and J calls and clone size are those listed in that table; D and trimming were worked out from the DNA. The table for this sample lists over 350,000 clones; roughly 85% of them were counted only once. The ten largest make up over 1.3% of the sample.

Source material: peripheral blood. The sequence links TRBV21-1 to TRBJ1-5. TRBV21-1 counts as a pseudogene. This receptor was obtained from a woman in her twenties or thirties with active or convalescent COVID-19. The nucleotide sequence reads as follows: TGTGCCAGCAGCAAAGTCGGGGGAATTGGCAATCAGCCCCAGCATTTT. The resulting protein is CASSKVGGIGNQPQHF.